This entry features one TCR beta chain sequence. Its antigen is not identified. Those with alopecia areata gave lesional scalp punch biopsies and peripheral blood. Sequencing used cDNA as its template, made by extracting RNA and reverse transcribing it. Profiled with immunoSEQ multiplex PCR; TCRdb holds only in-frame clones, not every one. In the table there are 100,000 to 150,000 clones, around 49% of which are singletons. Germline lookup yields CDR1 SGHRS and CDR2 YFSETQ. The CDR3 runs to 15 residues. V was clipped by 6 bases and J by 4 bases, with 18 bases between them. The source of the sample is a study of CD8+ T cells in alopecia areata. About the research overall: Each of the treated patients was given oral tofacitinib, 5 to 10 mg twice daily, for moderate-to-severe alopecia areata. Findings and caveats of the study: Clarity of TCR sharing across patients fell short of that in mice, possibly HLA-related. Higher clonality than in normal scalp was seen in lesional scalp, especially alopecia totalis/universalis.

This clonotype originated in a human donor with alopecia areata. The specimen comprised CD8+ T cells sorted from blood, sampled at week 0. The V and J genes are TRBV5-1 and TRBJ2-3; the D gene could be TRBD1 or TRBD2 (5 bases each). In DNA, the CDR3 is TGCGCCAGCACCTTATGGGACCCTAAGGCAGATACGCAGTATTTT. Protein product: CASTLWDPKADTQYF.